What follows is one T cell receptor beta chain and its context. Its antigen is not known. This entry belongs to a study of shared clonotypes between healthy human individuals. Study-wide points: Of the naive CD4 clonotypes, around 4.8% were shared across a handful of donors.

The germline gives CDR1 SGHNT, CDR2 YYREEE (reference sequence). The CDR3 loop spans 14 amino acids. V was clipped by 0 bases and J by 10 bases, with 14 bases between them. The assay was immunoSEQ multiplex PCR, and TCRdb's table has in-frame clones only and misses some. The data hold 1,400,000 or so clones, with 98% to 99% observed a single time. The receptor's source is a man under 40 in good health. Sequences were obtained from naive CD4+ T cells sorted from blood. The sample's subset: CD45RA+ positively selected. The chain links TRBV5-4 to TRBJ2-1; TRBD1 might be the D (6 bases). The CDR3 loop reads CASSLGQGRGEQFF. The CDR3, as DNA: TGTGCCAGCAGCTTGGGTCAGGGGCGTGGGGAGCAGTTCTTC.